The T cell receptor beta chain described here comes from a study of neurological immune-mediated disorders. In this sample, this clonotype turned up many times. TCRdb reprocessed the 5' RACE reads via MiXCR and lists one record per CDR3 protein. The top ten clones hold about 1.3% of a sample with about 48,000 distinct CDR3 sequences, more than 5% of them seen once. This TCR derives from a woman younger than 35 with multiple sclerosis. The sequenced material came from CD4+ T cells from blood.

The CDR3 DNA follows: TGTGCCAGCAGCGTAGCCAGGACTAATTCACCCCTCCACTTT. The encoded protein is CASSVARTNSPLHF. The rearrangement joins TRBV9 to TRBJ1-6; D uncertain. Looked up from germline, CDR1 is SGDLS and CDR2 is YYNGEE. The CDR3 loop spans 14 amino acids. Trimming removed 0 bases from V and 6 bases from J, with 7 bases in between.